Included here is one T cell receptor beta chain sequence, with context. The data derive from a study of cytomegalovirus exposure and HLA in healthy donors. Clones were sequenced by immunoSEQ multiplex PCR, and TCRdb holds only the in-frame ones, with some missing. The top ten clones hold 1.5% to 2% of a sample with roughly 50,000 clones, 93% of them seen once. The CDR3 loop spans 14 amino acids. Germline assignment: CDR1 KGHSH and CDR2 LQKENI. With 3 bases clipped from V and 5 bases from J, the junction kept 5 bases outside the gene matches. The chain combines TRBV18 with TRBJ2-7, with 9 bases matching TRBD1. This TCR was recovered from a woman aged 18 to 35 in good health and CMV-seropositive. The sequencing input was PBMCs. CDR3 sequence reads: CASSPRQGGDEQYF. The CDR3 DNA is TGTGCCAGCTCACCGAGACAGGGGGGCGACGAGCAGTACTTC.